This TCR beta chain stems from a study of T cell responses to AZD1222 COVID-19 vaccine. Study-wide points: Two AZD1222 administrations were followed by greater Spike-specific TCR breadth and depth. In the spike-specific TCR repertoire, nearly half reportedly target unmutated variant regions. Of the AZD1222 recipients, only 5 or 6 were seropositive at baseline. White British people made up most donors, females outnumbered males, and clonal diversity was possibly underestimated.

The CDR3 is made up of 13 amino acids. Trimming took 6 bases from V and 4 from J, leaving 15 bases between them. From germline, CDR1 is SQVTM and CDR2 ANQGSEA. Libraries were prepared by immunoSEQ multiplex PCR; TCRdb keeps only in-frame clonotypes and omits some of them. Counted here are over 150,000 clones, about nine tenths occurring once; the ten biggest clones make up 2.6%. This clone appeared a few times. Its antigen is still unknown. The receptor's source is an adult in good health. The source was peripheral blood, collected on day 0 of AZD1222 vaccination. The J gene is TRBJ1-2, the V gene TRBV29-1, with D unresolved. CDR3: CSVLPVVGYGYTF. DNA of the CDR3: TGCAGCGTCCTTCCGGTCGTCGGCTATGGCTACACCTTC. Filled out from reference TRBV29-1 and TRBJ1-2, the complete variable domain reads SAVISQKPSRDICQRGTSLTIQCQVDSQVTMMFWYRQQPGQSLTLIATANQGSEATYESGFVIDKFPISRPNLTFSTLTVSNMSPEDSSIYLCSVLPVVGYGYTFGSGTRLTVV.